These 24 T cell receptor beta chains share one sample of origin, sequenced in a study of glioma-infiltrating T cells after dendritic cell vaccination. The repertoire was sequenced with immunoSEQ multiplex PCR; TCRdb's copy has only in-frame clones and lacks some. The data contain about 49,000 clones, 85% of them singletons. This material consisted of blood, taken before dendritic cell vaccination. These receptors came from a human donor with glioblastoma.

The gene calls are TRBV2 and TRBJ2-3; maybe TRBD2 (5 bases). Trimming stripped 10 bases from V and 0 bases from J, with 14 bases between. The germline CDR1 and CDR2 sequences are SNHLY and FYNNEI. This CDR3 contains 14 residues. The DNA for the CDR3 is TGTGCCACCCGGAGAGGGCCCAGCACAGATACGCAGTATTTT. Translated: CATRRGPSTDTQYF.

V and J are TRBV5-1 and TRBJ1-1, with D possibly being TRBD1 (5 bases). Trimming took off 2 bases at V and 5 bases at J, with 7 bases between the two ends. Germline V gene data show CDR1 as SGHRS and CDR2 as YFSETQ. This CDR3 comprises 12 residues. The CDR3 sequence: CASSFGGTEAFF. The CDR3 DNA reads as TGCGCCAGCAGCTTCGGGGGGACTGAAGCTTTCTTT.

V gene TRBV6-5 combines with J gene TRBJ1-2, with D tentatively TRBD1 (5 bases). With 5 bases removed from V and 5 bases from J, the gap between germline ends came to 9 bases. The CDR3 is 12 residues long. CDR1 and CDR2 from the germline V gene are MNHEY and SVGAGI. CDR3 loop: CASSPQGYGYTF. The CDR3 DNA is TGTGCCAGCAGTCCGCAGGGATATGGCTACACCTTC.

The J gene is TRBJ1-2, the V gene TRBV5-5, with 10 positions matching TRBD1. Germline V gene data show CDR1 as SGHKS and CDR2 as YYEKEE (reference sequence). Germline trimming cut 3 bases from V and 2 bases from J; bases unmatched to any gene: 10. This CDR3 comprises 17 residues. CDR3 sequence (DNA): TGTGCCAGCAGCTACGACAGGGGGCCGAGGGGAAACTATGGCTACACCTTC. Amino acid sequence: CASSYDRGPRGNYGYTF.

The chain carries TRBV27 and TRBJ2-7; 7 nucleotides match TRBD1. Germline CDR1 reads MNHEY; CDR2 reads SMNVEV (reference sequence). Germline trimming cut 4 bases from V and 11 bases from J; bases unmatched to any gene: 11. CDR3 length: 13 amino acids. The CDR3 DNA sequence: TGTGCCAGCAGTTACAGGGGCTCAGGAAGGGAGTACTTC. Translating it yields CASSYRGSGREYF.

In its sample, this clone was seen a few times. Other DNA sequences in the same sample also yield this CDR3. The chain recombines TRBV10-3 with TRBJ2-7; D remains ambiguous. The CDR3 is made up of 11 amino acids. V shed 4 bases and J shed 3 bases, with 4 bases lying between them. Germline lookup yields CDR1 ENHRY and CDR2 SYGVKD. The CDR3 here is CAISAGYEQYF. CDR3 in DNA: TGTGCCATCAGTGCGGGCTACGAGCAGTACTTC.

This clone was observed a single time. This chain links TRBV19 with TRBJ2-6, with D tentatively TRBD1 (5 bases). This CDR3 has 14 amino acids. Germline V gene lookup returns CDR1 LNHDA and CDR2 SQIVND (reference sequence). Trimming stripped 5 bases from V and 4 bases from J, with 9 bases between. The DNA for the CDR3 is TGTGCCAGTAGTGGGGCTGCCGGGGCCAACGTCCTGACTTTC. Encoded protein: CASSGAAGANVLTF.

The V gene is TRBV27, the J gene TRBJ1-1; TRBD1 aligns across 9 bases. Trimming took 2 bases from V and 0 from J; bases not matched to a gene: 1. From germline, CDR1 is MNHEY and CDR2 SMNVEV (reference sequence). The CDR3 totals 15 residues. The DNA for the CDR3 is TGTGCCAGCAGTTTAGGGACAGGGATGAACACTGAAGCTTTCTTT. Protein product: CASSLGTGMNTEAFF.

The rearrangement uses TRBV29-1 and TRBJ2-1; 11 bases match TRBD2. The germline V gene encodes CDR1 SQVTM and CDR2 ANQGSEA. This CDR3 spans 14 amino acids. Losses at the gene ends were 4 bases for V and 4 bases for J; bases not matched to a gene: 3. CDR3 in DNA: TGCAGCGTTGCTAGGACTAGCGGGTACAATGAGCAGTTCTTC. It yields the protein CSVARTSGYNEQFF.

CDR3 in DNA: TGTGCCAGTAGTAAAGGGGGGGACACTGAAGCTTTCTTT. It yields the protein CASSKGGDTEAFF. This sequence joins TRBV19 and TRBJ1-1; tentatively, D is TRBD1 (6 bases). Looked up from germline, CDR1 is LNHDA and CDR2 is SQIVND (reference sequence). Trimming removed 4 bases from V and 3 bases from J, with 9 bases in between. The CDR3 has 13 residues.

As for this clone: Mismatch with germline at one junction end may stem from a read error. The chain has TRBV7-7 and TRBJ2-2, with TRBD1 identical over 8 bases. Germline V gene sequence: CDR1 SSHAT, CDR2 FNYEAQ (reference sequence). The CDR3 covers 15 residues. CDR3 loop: CASRTGTGLTGELFF. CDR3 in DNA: TGTGCTAGCAGAACCGGGACAGGACTCACCGGGGAGCTGTTTTTT.

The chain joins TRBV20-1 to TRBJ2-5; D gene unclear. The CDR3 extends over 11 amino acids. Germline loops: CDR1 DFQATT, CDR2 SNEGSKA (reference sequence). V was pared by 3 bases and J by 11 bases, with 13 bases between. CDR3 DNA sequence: TGCAGTGCTAGCCGAACCATAGAGCAGTACTTC. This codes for CSASRTIEQYF.

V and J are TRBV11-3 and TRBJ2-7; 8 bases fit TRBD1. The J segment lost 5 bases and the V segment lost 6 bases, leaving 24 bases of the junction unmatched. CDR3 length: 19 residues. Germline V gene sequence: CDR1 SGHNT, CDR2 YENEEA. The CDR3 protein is CASRQRQGWGASSTDEQYF. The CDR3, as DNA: TGTGCCAGCAGACAACGACAGGGGTGGGGCGCCTCATCAACGGACGAGCAGTACTTC.

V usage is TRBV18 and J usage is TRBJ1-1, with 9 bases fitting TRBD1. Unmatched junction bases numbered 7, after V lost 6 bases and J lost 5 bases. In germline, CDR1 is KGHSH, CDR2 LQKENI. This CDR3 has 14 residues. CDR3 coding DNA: TGTGCCAGCTCGCAACAGGGGGCGAGGACTGAAGCTTTCTTT. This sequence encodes CASSQQGARTEAFF.

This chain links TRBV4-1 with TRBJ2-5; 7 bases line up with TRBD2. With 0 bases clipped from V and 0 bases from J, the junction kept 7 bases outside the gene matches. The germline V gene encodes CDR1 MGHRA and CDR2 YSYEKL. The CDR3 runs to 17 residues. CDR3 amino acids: CASSQETRGGYQETQYF. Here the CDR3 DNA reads TGCGCCAGCAGCCAAGAGACGAGGGGAGGGTACCAAGAGACCCAGTACTTC.

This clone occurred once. CDR3 coding DNA: TGTGCCAGCAAGGGCGGGACAGGAGGCACTGAAGCTTTCTTT. It encodes CASKGGTGGTEAFF. The chain joins TRBV28 to TRBJ1-1, with 8 nucleotides matching TRBD1. V gave up 7 bases and J gave up 4 bases; unmatched junction bases: 8. The CDR3 length is 14 residues. Germline loops: CDR1 MDHEN, CDR2 SYDVKM.

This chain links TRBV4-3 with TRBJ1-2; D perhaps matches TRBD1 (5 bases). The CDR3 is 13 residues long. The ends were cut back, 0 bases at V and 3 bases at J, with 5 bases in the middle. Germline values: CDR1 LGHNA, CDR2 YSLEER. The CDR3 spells CASSQETDYGYTF. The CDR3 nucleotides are TGCGCCAGCAGCCAAGAGACAGACTATGGCTACACCTTC.

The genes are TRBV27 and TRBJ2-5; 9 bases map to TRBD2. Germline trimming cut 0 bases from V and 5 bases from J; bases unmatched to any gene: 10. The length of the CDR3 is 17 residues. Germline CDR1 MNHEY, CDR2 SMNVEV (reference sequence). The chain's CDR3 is CASSLSQTSGEPETQYF. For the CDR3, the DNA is TGTGCCAGCAGTTTATCCCAGACTAGCGGTGAGCCGGAGACCCAGTACTTC.

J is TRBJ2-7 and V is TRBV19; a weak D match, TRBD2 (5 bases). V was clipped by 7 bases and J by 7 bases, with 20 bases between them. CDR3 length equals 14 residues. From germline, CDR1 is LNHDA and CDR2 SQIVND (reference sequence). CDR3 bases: TGTGCCAGTACCCCCTACCACGCAGGCGGGGAGCAGTACTTC. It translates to CASTPYHAGGEQYF.

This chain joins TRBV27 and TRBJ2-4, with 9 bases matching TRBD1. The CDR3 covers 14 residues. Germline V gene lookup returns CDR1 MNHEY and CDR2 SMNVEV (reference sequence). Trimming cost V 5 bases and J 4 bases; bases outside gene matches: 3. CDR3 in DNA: TGTGCCAGCAGTACCGGGACAGGGAAAAACATTCAGTACTTC. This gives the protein CASSTGTGKNIQYF.

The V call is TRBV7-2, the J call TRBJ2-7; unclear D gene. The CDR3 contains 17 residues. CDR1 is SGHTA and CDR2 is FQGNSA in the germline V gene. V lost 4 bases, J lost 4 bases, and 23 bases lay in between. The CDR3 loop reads CASSSEAVVTFQYEQYF. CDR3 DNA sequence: TGTGCCAGCAGCTCCGAGGCGGTGGTCACTTTCCAGTACGAGCAGTACTTC. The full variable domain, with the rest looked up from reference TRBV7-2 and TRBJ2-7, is GAGVSQSPSNKVTEKGKDVELRCDPISGHTALYWYRQSLGQGLEFLIYFQGNSAPDKSGLPSDRFSAERTGGSVSTLTIQRTQQEDSAVYLCASSSEAVVTFQYEQYFGPGTRLTVT.

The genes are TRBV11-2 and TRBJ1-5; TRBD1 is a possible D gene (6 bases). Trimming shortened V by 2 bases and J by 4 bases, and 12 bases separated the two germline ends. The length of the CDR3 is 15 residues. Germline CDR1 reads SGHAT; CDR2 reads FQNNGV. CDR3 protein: CASSLTQGDNQPQHF. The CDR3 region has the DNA TGTGCCAGCAGCTTAACACAGGGCGATAATCAGCCCCAGCATTTT. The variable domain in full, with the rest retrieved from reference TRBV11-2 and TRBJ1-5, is EAGVAQSPRYKIIEKRQSVAFWCNPISGHATLYWYQQILGQGPKLLIQFQNNGVVDDSQLPKDRFSAERLKGVDSTLKIQPAKLEDSAVYLCASSLTQGDNQPQHFGDGTRLSIL.

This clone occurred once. CDR3 coding DNA: TGTGCCAGCAGGGCCGGGACAGGGTCTGACTATGGCTACACCTTC. As protein: CASRAGTGSDYGYTF. This chain joins TRBV6-5 and TRBJ1-2; 9 bases map to TRBD1. Germline CDR1 MNHEY, CDR2 SVGAGI. The length of the CDR3 is 15 residues. V was clipped by 6 bases and J by 3 bases; unmatched bases: 8.

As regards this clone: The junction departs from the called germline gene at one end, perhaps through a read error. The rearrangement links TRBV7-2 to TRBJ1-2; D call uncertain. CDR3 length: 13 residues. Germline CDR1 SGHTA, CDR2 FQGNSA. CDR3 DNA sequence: TGTGCCAGCAGCATAGCGACGGGATGGGGCTACACCTTC. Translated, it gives CASSIATGWGYTF. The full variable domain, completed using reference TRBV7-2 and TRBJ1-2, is GAGVSQSPSNKVTEKGKDVELRCDPISGHTALYWYRQSLGQGLEFLIYFQGNSAPDKSGLPSDRFSAERTGGSVSTLTIQRTQQEDSAVYLCASSIATGWGYTFGSGTRLTVV.